Presented here are 8 T cell receptor beta chains from one specimen sequenced in a study of T-cell reconstitution after alpha-beta-depleted transplantation in children. The authors prepared the TCRbeta library with unique molecular identifiers. TCRdb reprocessed the PCR reads with MiXCR, giving one entry per CDR3 protein. Among 700,000 to 850,000 distinct CDR3 sequences listed, less than 20% were seen once. The sample consisted of PBMCs, mostly from graft donor cells, taken 360 days after TCRalphabeta/CD19-depleted stem cell transplant. The receptor source for this set is a male patient aged 10 to 17 who had a stem cell transplant for acute lymphoblastic leukemia, so the T cells may come from the graft donor.

In DNA, the CDR3 is TGTGCCAGCACCATAGGACTAGCGGGAGGACGGAAGTACTTC. As protein: CASTIGLAGGRKYF. J is TRBJ2-4 and V is TRBV6-2 or TRBV6-3, with 14 bases fitting TRBD2. CDR1 and CDR2 (germline): MNHEY, SVGEGT. Trimming cost V 7 bases and J 14 bases; bases outside gene matches: 10. The CDR3 consists of 14 residues.

The V and J genes are TRBV6-1 and TRBJ2-1, with a weak D call TRBD2 (7 bases). This CDR3 has 18 residues. Looked up from germline, CDR1 is MNHNS and CDR2 is SASEGT. V was trimmed by 0 bases and J by 1 base, leaving 16 bases between them. The CDR3 region is CASSEALRGAGSYNEQFF. CDR3 in DNA: TGTGCCAGCAGTGAAGCGCTTCGGGGGGCAGGTTCCTACAATGAGCAGTTCTTC.

The CDR3 nucleotides read TGTGCCAGCAGCCTCTCGACAGCTGGAAACACCATATATTTT. Translating it yields CASSLSTAGNTIYF. The chain has TRBV3-1 and TRBJ1-3, with D possibly being TRBD1 (5 bases). V dropped 4 bases and J dropped 2 bases, with 9 bases sitting between them. CDR3 length: 14 amino acids. CDR1 LGHDT and CDR2 YNNKEL come from the germline V gene (reference sequence).

Points on this clonotype: Likely a read error: the CDR3 ends without its conserved phenylalanine or tryptophan. CDR3 DNA: TGTGCCAGCAGCCCCCTCCGTTTGAATTCACCCCTCCACCTT. This codes for CASSPLRLNSPLHL. The chain combines TRBV7-9 with TRBJ1-6; D uncertain. CDR3 size: 14 residues. Germline values: CDR1 SEHNR, CDR2 FQNEAQ (reference sequence). Trimming took off 5 bases at V and 7 bases at J, with 12 bases between the two ends.

In its sample, this clonotype was seen a few times. This rearrangement joins TRBV5-1 to TRBJ1-2; 10 bases align to TRBD1. The CDR3 length is 16 residues. J lost 8 bases, V lost 0 bases, and 10 bases had no gene match. From germline, CDR1 is SGHRS and CDR2 YFSETQ. CDR3 residues: CASSLDAGTGDAGYTF. The DNA of the CDR3 is TGCGCCAGCAGCTTGGATGCCGGGACAGGGGATGCGGGCTACACCTTC.

This clonotype has ten or more counts. The genes are TRBV13 and TRBJ2-2; D is uncertain. The germline V gene has CDR1 PRHDT and CDR2 FYEKMQ (reference sequence). V shed 5 bases and J shed 3 bases, with 10 bases lying between them. This CDR3 is built from 14 residues. The CDR3 nucleotides read TGTGCCAGCAGCAAGAGCACATACACCGGGGAGCTGTTTTTT. Amino acid sequence: CASSKSTYTGELFF.

This sequence joins TRBV20-1 and TRBJ2-5; D remains unclear. CDR3 length equals 14 residues. CDR1 and CDR2 (germline): DFQATT, SNEGSKA (reference sequence). The V end was cut by 0 bases, the J end by 3 bases, with 11 bases between. The CDR3 bases are TGCAGTGCTAGAGATTATAACAGCGAAGAGACCCAGTACTTC. Translation gives CSARDYNSEETQYF.

There are a few counts of this clonotype. The V gene is TRBV5-1, the J gene TRBJ2-1; 8 bases fit TRBD1. Per germline, CDR1 SGHRS and CDR2 YFSETQ. V was clipped by 2 bases and J by 4 bases; unmatched bases: 8. The CDR3 covers 16 residues. The CDR3 DNA reads as TGCGCCAGCAGCTTCGGACAGGGCGCCTTTTACAATGAGCAGTTCTTC. Its translation: CASSFGQGAFYNEQFF.